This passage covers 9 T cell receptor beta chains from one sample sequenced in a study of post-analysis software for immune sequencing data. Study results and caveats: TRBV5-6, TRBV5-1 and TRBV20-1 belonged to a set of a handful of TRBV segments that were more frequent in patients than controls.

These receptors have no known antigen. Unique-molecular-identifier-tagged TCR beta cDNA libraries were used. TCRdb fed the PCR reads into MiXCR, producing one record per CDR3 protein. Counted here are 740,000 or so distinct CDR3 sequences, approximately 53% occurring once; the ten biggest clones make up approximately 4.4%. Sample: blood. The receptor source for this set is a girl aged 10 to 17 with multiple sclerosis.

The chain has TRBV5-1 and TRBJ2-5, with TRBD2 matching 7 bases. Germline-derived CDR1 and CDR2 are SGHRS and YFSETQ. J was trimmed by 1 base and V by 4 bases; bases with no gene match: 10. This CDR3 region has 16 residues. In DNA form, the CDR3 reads TGCGCCAGCAGCCTATCGGAGGGAGGGATCCAAGAGACCCAGTACTTC. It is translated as CASSLSEGGIQETQYF. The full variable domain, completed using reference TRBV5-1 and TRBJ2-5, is KAGVTQTPRYLIKTRGQQVTLSCSPISGHRSVSWYQQTPGQGLQFLFEYFSETQRNKGNFPGRFSGRQFSNSRSEMNVSTLELGDSALYLCASSLSEGGIQETQYFGPGTRLLVL.

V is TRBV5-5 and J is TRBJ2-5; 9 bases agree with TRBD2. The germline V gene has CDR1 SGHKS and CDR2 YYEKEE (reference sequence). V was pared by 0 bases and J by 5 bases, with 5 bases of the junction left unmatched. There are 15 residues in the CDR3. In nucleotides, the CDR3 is TGTGCCAGCAGCTTGGCCGGGACTAGCCTGGAGACCCAGTACTTC. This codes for CASSLAGTSLETQYF.

The CDR3 loop reads CASAGPDYGYTF. The CDR3 DNA is TGTGCCAGTGCCGGGCCCGACTATGGCTACACCTTC. J is TRBJ1-2 and V is TRBV12-3 or TRBV12-4; no definite D call. The CDR3 extends over 12 amino acids. V was trimmed by 9 bases and J by 3 bases, leaving 11 bases between them.

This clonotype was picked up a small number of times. In DNA form, the CDR3 reads TGCAGCGCTGGTGTCACTGAAGCTTTCTTT. This encodes CSAGVTEAFF. This chain uses TRBV29-1 with TRBJ1-1, with D uncertain. The CDR3 has 10 residues. V was clipped by 7 bases and J by 4 bases, with 7 bases between them. The germline V gene encodes CDR1 SQVTM and CDR2 ANQGSEA. Filled out from reference TRBV29-1 and TRBJ1-1, the complete variable domain reads SAVISQKPSRDICQRGTSLTIQCQVDSQVTMMFWYRQQPGQSLTLIATANQGSEATYESGFVIDKFPISRPNLTFSTLTVSNMSPEDSSIYLCSAGVTEAFFGQGTRLTVV.

Here the CDR3 DNA reads TGCAGCGTTGGAGGAGGGTTCAATCAGCCCCAGCATTTT. Protein: CSVGGGFNQPQHF. This sequence joins TRBV29-1 and TRBJ1-5; D is undetermined. The germline V and J ends were trimmed by 4 bases and 3 bases, with 10 bases remaining between them. The CDR3 sequence is 13 residues long. Germline V lookup: CDR1 SQVTM, CDR2 ANQGSEA. The variable domain in full, with the rest retrieved from reference TRBV29-1 and TRBJ1-5, is SAVISQKPSRDICQRGTSLTIQCQVDSQVTMMFWYRQQPGQSLTLIATANQGSEATYESGFVIDKFPISRPNLTFSTLTVSNMSPEDSSIYLCSVGGGFNQPQHFGDGTRLSIL.

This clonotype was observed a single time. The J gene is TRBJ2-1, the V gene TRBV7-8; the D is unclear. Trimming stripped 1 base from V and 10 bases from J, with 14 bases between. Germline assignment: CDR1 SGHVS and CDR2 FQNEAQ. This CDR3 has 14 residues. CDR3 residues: CASSLDAGVREQFF. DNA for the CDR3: TGTGCCAGCAGCTTAGATGCAGGTGTGAGGGAGCAGTTCTTC.

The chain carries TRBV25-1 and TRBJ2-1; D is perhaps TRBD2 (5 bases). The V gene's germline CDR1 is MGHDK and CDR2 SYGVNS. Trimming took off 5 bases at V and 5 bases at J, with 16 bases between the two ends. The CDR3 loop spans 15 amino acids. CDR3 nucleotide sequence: TGTGCCAGCAGTTATAGCGCAGTTGTTAACAATGAGCAGTTCTTC. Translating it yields CASSYSAVVNNEQFF.

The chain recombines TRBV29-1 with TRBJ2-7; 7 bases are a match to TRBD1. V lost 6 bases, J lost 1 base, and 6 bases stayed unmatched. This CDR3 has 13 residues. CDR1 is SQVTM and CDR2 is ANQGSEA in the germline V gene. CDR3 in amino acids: CSVYNRGSYEQYF. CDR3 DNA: TGCAGCGTGTACAACAGGGGTTCCTACGAGCAGTACTTC.

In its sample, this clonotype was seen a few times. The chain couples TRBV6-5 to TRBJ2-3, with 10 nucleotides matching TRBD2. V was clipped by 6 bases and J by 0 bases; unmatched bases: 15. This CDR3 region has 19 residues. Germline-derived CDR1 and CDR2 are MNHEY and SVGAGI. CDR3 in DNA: TGTGCCAGCAGATATATAGCGGGGGGCGCCGATATAAGCACAGATACGCAGTATTTT. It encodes CASRYIAGGADISTDTQYF.